This note documents a single TCR beta chain sequence. In its sample, this clonotype was seen a few times. Its antigen is unknown. Base-call qualities are not available, and no considerably larger clone is one nucleotide away. The treatment or condition label, as the study defines it: in vitro stimulation with specific CMV peptide epitopes to enrich CMV-specific T cells. V lost 3 bases and J lost 2 bases; the stretch between them is 11 bases long. Per the germline V gene, MDHEN is the CDR1 and SYDVKM is the CDR2. The CDR3 contains 15 residues, cysteine and phenylalanine counted. Of the read, only the CDR3 DNA is kept; its 45 bases are in frame from base 1. Sequencing used an Illumina HiSeq 1500. Using fastp at Q25 and MiXCR, TCRdb reprocessed the public reads and kept productive beta chains. Rows are unified per CDR3 protein, each entry keeping the most common DNA and genes. The sample table lists approximately 300,000 distinct CDR3 sequences, just under 25% of them with a count of one. The top ten clones comprise 13% of the sample.

These data belong to a study of T cell repertoires in cytomegalovirus infection (dated by TCRdb to about 2019). About the full investigation: Peptide stimulations targeted recently identified HLA-C-restricted CMV epitopes, whose presentation resists viral immunomodulation, together with well-studied HLA-B-restricted epitopes. Donor HLA type was relevant to the analysis, as public TCR beta signatures indicated carriage of CMV infection together with the matching HLA type.

On the study overall, not on this receptor specifically: The ex vivo response was dominated by HLA-C-restricted CMV-specific TCR beta clonotypes, and the single most frequent clonotype in two of eight donors was supplied by these HLA-C-restricted clonotypes. In both this cohort and an independent cohort of several hundred donors, the cumulative frequency of public TCR beta family members distinguished carriers of CMV infection plus the relevant HLA type.

Sequences were derived from cultured PBMCs, sampled from culture after CMV antigen stimulation. The receptor was isolated from a human donor in good health (CMV status not recorded). Some clones in this sample may be carry-over from other donors' samples. The chain couples TRBV28 to TRBJ2-4; the D gene is possibly TRBD2, with 5 bases matching. The CDR3 region reads CASSLVGETKNIQYF. Read as DNA, the sequence is TGTGCCAGCAGTTTGGTCGGGGAAACCAAAAACATTCAGTACTTC.